This T cell receptor beta chain was captured in a study of CD8+ T cells in alopecia areata. About the research overall: Patients received oral tofacitinib, 5 to 10 mg twice daily, for moderate-to-severe alopecia areata.

The authors extracted RNA and reverse transcribed it into cDNA as the sequencing template. Profiling relied on immunoSEQ multiplex PCR, and the TCRdb table lists in-frame clones only, not all of them. Of 200,000 or so clones listed, around two fifths are singletons. Treatment meaning: oral pan-JAK inhibitor, 5-10 mg twice daily. The study team obtained lesional scalp punch biopsies and peripheral blood from alopecia areata patients. This CDR3 region has 13 residues. V shed 6 bases and J shed 8 bases, with 16 bases lying between them. Germline loops: CDR1 MNHEY, CDR2 SVGAGI. This TCR came from a human donor with alopecia areata. The chain couples TRBV6-5 to TRBJ1-2; TRBD1 is a possible D gene (5 bases). The specimen comprised CD4+ T cells sorted from blood, sampled between weeks 30 and 35, from a patient treated with tofacitinib. CDR3 nucleotide sequence: TGTGCCAGCAGACAGGCGACGTCGGGAGGCTACACCTTC. The encoded protein is CASRQATSGGYTF.